Below, 23 T cell receptor beta chains from the same sample are listed, as sequenced in a study of spatial heterogeneity in lung cancer (dated 2019 in TCRdb). The study at large found these results: The number of expanded intratumoral alpha and beta TCRs correlated with the tumor nonsynonymous mutation count.

What these receptors recognize is not known. In light of the paper, this sample's time point label describes: sample taken at primary tumor resection. Libraries were made using 5' RACE. Sequenced using a NextSeq 500. The public sequencing data were trimmed at Q25 with fastp and processed into clonotypes with MiXCR by TCRdb, which kept only in-frame beta chains. Rows with a matching CDR3 protein are joined into one entry that keeps the most common DNA and genes. This sample lists roughly 2,000 distinct CDR3 sequences; less than 45% were detected once. Clones ranked in the top ten supply 20% to 25% of the sample. The material was lung tumor tissue, obtained at surgery. Every receptor here comes from a male donor with early-stage non-small cell lung cancer.

On this clonotype: Because the library targeted alpha chains, this beta chain is an off-target read whose size means little. V usage is TRBV12-3 or TRBV12-4 and J usage is TRBJ1-1; 9 bases map to TRBD1. The CDR3 loop spans 17 amino acids. The junction had 14 bases not matched to a gene; V was cut back by 5 bases and J by 4 bases. The CDR3 sequence is CASSPGTGTGFVTEAFF. The CDR3 nucleotides are TGTGCCAGCAGTCCCGGAACCGGGACAGGGTTTGTCACTGAAGCTTTCTTT.

This clonotype appeared a few times. Because the library targeted alpha chains, this beta chain is an off-target read whose size means little. The chain employs TRBV5-1 and TRBJ2-5; 9 bases line up with TRBD2. The germline gives CDR1 SGHRS, CDR2 YFSETQ. CDR3 length: 13 residues. Losses at the gene ends were 7 bases for V and 5 bases for J; bases not matched to a gene: 6. The CDR3 is CASGTSGLETQYF. CDR3 DNA: TGCGCCAGCGGAACTAGCGGGTTGGAGACCCAGTACTTC. The whole variable domain, remainder taken from reference TRBV5-1 and TRBJ2-5, is KAGVTQTPRYLIKTRGQQVTLSCSPISGHRSVSWYQQTPGQGLQFLFEYFSETQRNKGNFPGRFSGRQFSNSRSEMNVSTLELGDSALYLCASGTSGLETQYFGPGTRLLVL.

This clonotype has only one observation. This beta chain turned up in a library designed for alpha chains; as an off-target read, its abundance says little. The chain couples TRBV7-8 to TRBJ2-1; 12 bases match TRBD2. V gave up 5 bases and J gave up 1 base; unmatched junction bases: 9. CDR1 is SGHVS, CDR2 FQNEAQ, per germline. This CDR3 spans 18 amino acids. CDR3 loop: CASSISGLAGFSYNEQFF. CDR3 nucleotides: TGTGCCAGCAGCATTTCTGGACTAGCGGGATTTTCCTACAATGAGCAGTTCTTC.

In this sample, this clonotype is medium-sized. Since it is a stray read in a library aimed at alpha chains, this beta chain has a size that is not meaningful. The CDR3 region is CASSLTALRSGQYF. The DNA for the CDR3 is TGTGCCAGCAGTTTAACAGCGCTACGATCGGGGCAGTACTTC. This chain connects TRBV12-3 or TRBV12-4 to TRBJ2-7, with no clear D. This CDR3 region has 14 residues. V was pared by 2 bases and J by 9 bases, with 17 bases between.

This clonotype counts as medium-sized. A library made for alpha chains picked up this beta chain off target, so its size means little. This chain uses TRBV20-1 with TRBJ2-7, with 9 bases fitting TRBD2. The CDR3 runs 15 residues. Per germline, CDR1 DFQATT and CDR2 SNEGSKA (reference sequence). The ends lost 5 bases at V and 3 bases at J; junction bases unmatched: 11. CDR3 region: CSAASGGRANYEQYF. In DNA form, the CDR3 reads TGCAGTGCTGCATCCGGCGGGAGGGCCAACTACGAGCAGTACTTC.

Regarding this clonotype: Because the library targeted alpha chains, this beta chain is an off-target read whose size means little. The rearrangement uses TRBV29-1 and TRBJ2-1; D unclear. This CDR3 region has 13 residues. Per the germline V gene, CDR1 is SQVTM and CDR2 is ANQGSEA. Trimming took 6 bases from V and 5 from J, leaving 14 bases between them. The chain's CDR3 is CSVHDSRNNEQFF. CDR3 DNA: TGCAGCGTCCACGATTCCAGAAACAATGAGCAGTTCTTC.

About this clonotype: This beta chain turned up in a library designed for alpha chains; as an off-target read, its abundance says little. V is TRBV5-6 and J is TRBJ2-3; 10 bases are a match to TRBD2. The germline V gene has CDR1 SGHDT and CDR2 YYEEEE. This CDR3 spans 15 amino acids. Unmatched junction bases numbered 4, after V lost 4 bases and J lost 2 bases. In nucleotides, the CDR3 is TGTGCCAGCAGCCTCGGACTAGCGGCCACAGATACGCAGTATTTT. This translates into CASSLGLAATDTQYF.

This clonotype is medium-sized. Little can be read into the size of this beta chain, an off-target read in a library designed for alpha chains. V and J are TRBV28 and TRBJ1-4; D call uncertain. Germline V gene sequence: CDR1 MDHEN, CDR2 SYDVKM. Deletions cut 5 bases from V and 8 bases from J, with 15 bases between. The CDR3 totals 14 residues. The CDR3 DNA sequence: TGTGCCAGCAGTCCCCGCACCATGAGAGAAAAACTGTTTTTT. Amino acids: CASSPRTMREKLFF.

This clonotype is classed as large. This beta chain slipped into a library made for alpha chains as a stray read, so its size is not meaningful. CDR3 DNA sequence: TGTGCCAGTAGTAAGACAGCCACAACTAATGAAAAACTGTTTTTT. Encoded protein: CASSKTATTNEKLFF. The rearrangement uses TRBV19 and TRBJ1-4, with D perhaps matching TRBD1 (5 bases). CDR1 is LNHDA, CDR2 SQIVND, per germline (reference sequence). The CDR3 spans 15 residues. V was cut by 4 bases and J by 0 bases, with 9 bases left in between.

By its share, this clonotype is large. The library was prepared for alpha chains; this beta chain is a stray read, so its frequency means little. The chain has TRBV28 and TRBJ2-1, with D unclear. Germline V gives CDR1 MDHEN, CDR2 SYDVKM. V was shortened by 11 bases and J by 5 bases, with 10 bases between the two germline ends. There are 11 residues in the CDR3. CDR3 DNA sequence: TGTGCCGGTGGAGCAGACAATGAGCAGTTCTTC. Its protein product is CAGGADNEQFF.

This clonotype is termed medium-sized. This beta chain is a stray read from a library made for alpha chains; its abundance is not meaningful. This chain links TRBV7-2 with TRBJ2-5; 10 bases map to TRBD2. Germline CDR1 SGHTA, CDR2 FQGNSA. The CDR3 is made up of 16 amino acids. The V gene end was trimmed by 1 base and the J gene end by 7 bases; junction bases not matched to a gene: 9. The DNA for the CDR3 is TGTGCCAGCAGCTTAGTTGGAGCGGGAGGGCTGGGGACCCAGTACTTC. This translates into CASSLVGAGGLGTQYF.

This clonotype appeared a few times. This beta chain appears as a stray read in a library generated for alpha chains; its size is not informative. The CDR3 nucleotides are TGTGCCAGCAGCTTGGGGCAGAAGAACACCGGGGAGCTGTTTTTT. This encodes CASSLGQKNTGELFF. The chain couples TRBV5-5 to TRBJ2-2; D gene uncertain. The CDR3 loop spans 15 amino acids. Trimming removed 0 bases at V and 1 base at J, with 7 bases between. Germline V gene lookup returns CDR1 SGHKS and CDR2 YYEKEE (reference sequence).

A few counts support this clonotype. As an off-target read in a library built for alpha chains, this beta chain has a frequency of little significance. The chain employs TRBV5-1 and TRBJ1-4; D uncertain. The CDR3 consists of 13 residues. Germline V gene data show CDR1 as SGHRS and CDR2 as YFSETQ. V was trimmed by 10 bases and J by 0 bases, leaving 10 bases between them. DNA for the CDR3: TGCGCCTCGGCCTTTGCAACTAATGAAAAACTGTTTTTT. Translation: CASAFATNEKLFF.

In regard to this clonotype: This beta chain is a stray read from a library made for alpha chains; its abundance is not meaningful. V is TRBV3-1 and J is TRBJ1-1; the D gene is possibly TRBD1 (5 bases). CDR1 and CDR2 (germline): LGHDT, YNNKEL (reference sequence). V dropped 4 bases and J dropped 9 bases, with 15 bases sitting between them. The CDR3 has 13 residues. The CDR3 region is CASSPSGAPKAFF. CDR3 nucleotide sequence: TGTGCCAGCAGCCCCTCCGGGGCTCCCAAAGCTTTCTTT.

As concerns this clonotype: Since the library was made to target alpha chains, this beta chain is a stray read and its abundance is not meaningful. The chain couples TRBV20-1 to TRBJ2-4, with TRBD2 as a possible D gene (6 bases). This CDR3 contains 17 residues. V lost 6 bases and J lost 0, with 21 bases in between. Per the germline V gene, CDR1 is DFQATT and CDR2 is SNEGSKA (reference sequence). The CDR3 DNA sequence: TGCAGTGCACCCCCCGGAGGGCAGGGACTAGCCAAAAACATTCAGTACTTC. This codes for CSAPPGGQGLAKNIQYF.

Judged by abundance, this clonotype is medium-sized. The library was built for alpha chains, so this beta chain is an off-target read and its size means little. The chain has TRBV12-3 or TRBV12-4 and TRBJ2-3, with D perhaps TRBD1 (6 bases). The CDR3 loop spans 15 amino acids. V was trimmed by 2 bases and J by 4 bases, leaving 13 bases between them. CDR3 sequence reads: CASSLMGAVADTQYF. DNA of the CDR3: TGTGCCAGCAGTTTAATGGGGGCTGTGGCAGATACGCAGTATTTT.

Worth noting for this clonotype: Since the library was made to target alpha chains, this beta chain is a stray read and its abundance is not meaningful. This chain connects TRBV7-2 to TRBJ2-3; no clear D. Trimming left V 2 bases short and J 0 bases short, with 12 bases between. This CDR3 is built from 16 residues. Germline values: CDR1 SGHTA, CDR2 FQGNSA. The CDR3 here is CASSLSSVSSTDTQYF. In DNA form, the CDR3 reads TGTGCCAGCAGCTTATCGTCAGTCTCTAGCACAGATACGCAGTATTTT.

This clonotype ranks as medium-sized. A library prepared for alpha chains yielded this beta chain as an off-target read; its size is of little meaning. The chain has TRBV7-6 and TRBJ1-3, with a possible D match to TRBD1 (6 bases). Germline CDR1 reads SGHVS; CDR2 reads FNYEAQ. Trimming cost V 5 bases and J 3 bases, with 14 bases left between them. CDR3 length: 15 amino acids. This CDR3 is CASSPMGAGGNTIYF. The CDR3 bases are TGTGCCAGCAGCCCTATGGGGGCCGGTGGAAACACCATATATTTT.

By share, this clonotype ranks as medium-sized. Within a library made for alpha chains, this beta chain is off target, and its count is uninformative. This sequence joins TRBV7-9 and TRBJ1-4; D is unresolved. V lost 0 bases and J 5 bases, leaving 7 bases between the germline ends. This CDR3 has 14 amino acids. The V gene's germline CDR1 is SEHNR and CDR2 FQNEAQ (reference sequence). The CDR3 DNA reads as TGTGCCAGCAGCTTAGCGGGAGGCAATGAAAAACTGTTTTTT. Translated, it gives CASSLAGGNEKLFF.

This clonotype is deemed medium-sized. This beta chain is an off-target read within a library intended for alpha chains, so its frequency means little. V and J are TRBV12-3 or TRBV12-4 and TRBJ1-5, with D uncertain. The ends were cut back, 6 bases at V and 7 bases at J, with 13 bases in the middle. The CDR3 loop spans 13 amino acids. The chain's CDR3 is CASSPNHGQPQHF. The CDR3 DNA is TGTGCCAGCAGCCCAAACCACGGGCAGCCCCAGCATTTT.

This clonotype was recorded a few times. This beta chain lies outside the target of a library built for alpha chains; its clone size means little. This chain connects TRBV7-8 to TRBJ2-1; D is tentatively TRBD1 or TRBD2 (5 bases each). This CDR3 spans 14 amino acids. The V gene's germline CDR1 is SGHVS and CDR2 FQNEAQ. The germline V and J ends were trimmed by 3 bases and 7 bases, with 13 bases remaining between them. CDR3 DNA: TGTGCCAGCAGCTTGGGGGACCCTGGGAATGAGCAGTTCTTC. Protein sequence: CASSLGDPGNEQFF.

Details on this clonotype: The size of this beta chain means little, since it is a stray read in a library made for alpha chains. This chain uses TRBV6-1 with TRBJ2-3; the D call may be TRBD1 or TRBD2 (6 bases each). The length of the CDR3 is 14 residues. The V gene lost 8 bases and the J gene lost 2 bases, with 14 bases spanning the gap. Germline-derived CDR1 and CDR2 are MNHNS and SASEGT. Here the CDR3 DNA reads TGTGCCAGCGAGGCGGGACACACCACAGATACGCAGTATTTT. Its protein is CASEAGHTTDTQYF.

This clonotype qualifies as large (0.1 to 1%). The library was designed around alpha chains, so this beta chain is a stray read whose abundance carries little weight. The V gene is TRBV12-3 or TRBV12-4, the J gene TRBJ2-5, with TRBD2 as a possible D gene (5 bases). The CDR3 covers 14 residues. With 3 bases removed from V and 2 bases from J, the gap between germline ends came to 10 bases. Here the CDR3 reads CASSLRSGQETQYF. The CDR3 DNA reads TGTGCCAGCAGTTTGAGGTCGGGGCAAGAGACCCAGTACTTC.